Each of the 10 T cell receptor beta chains below was sequenced from the same sample in a study of metastatic and nonmetastatic thyroid tumors. Patients were all untreated before their thyroid surgery. TCRdb reprocessed the PCR reads using MiXCR. Among about 39,000 clones listed, 19% were seen once. The sample comprised blood. The receptor source for this set is a female donor with papillary thyroid cancer or a benign thyroid nodule (not recorded which). Some clones in this sample may be carry-over from other donors' samples.

Written as DNA, the CDR3 is TGTGCCAGCAGCCTTCCAGGGCAGGGCCTGATCAATGAGCAGTTCTTC. Amino acid sequence: CASSLPGQGLINEQFF. V usage is TRBV12-3 or TRBV12-4 and J usage is TRBJ2-1; D possibly corresponds to TRBD1 (5 bases). The CDR3 has 16 residues. V lost 6 bases and J lost 6, with 21 bases in between.

The chain employs TRBV6-1 and TRBJ2-7; no firm D call. The germline V gene has CDR1 MNHNS and CDR2 SASEGT. This CDR3 is built from 11 residues. Trimming shortened V by 7 bases and J by 5 bases, and 9 bases separated the two germline ends. For the CDR3, the DNA is TGTGCCAGCATCCTCGGTGACGAGCAGTACTTC. This encodes CASILGDEQYF.

This clone is deemed medium-sized. The gene calls are TRBV6-2 or TRBV6-3 and TRBJ1-4; D may be TRBD1 (5 bases). With 7 bases removed from V and 8 bases from J, the gap between germline ends came to 14 bases. Germline loops: CDR1 MNHEY, CDR2 SVGEGT. This CDR3 contains 13 residues. CDR3: CASTGTEYEKLFF. CDR3 in DNA: TGTGCCAGCACAGGGACGGAATACGAAAAACTGTTTTTT.

The table lists this clone with a few counts. The V and J genes are TRBV6-2 or TRBV6-3 and TRBJ2-3; 16 nucleotides agree with TRBD2. The V segment lost 10 bases and the J segment 4 bases; nucleotides outside the gene matches: 14. CDR3 length: 18 residues. Germline V gene lookup returns CDR1 MNHEY and CDR2 SVGEGT. The DNA of the CDR3 is TGTGCCACCAAAGGGACTAGCGGGAGGGCCACGATCGCAGATACGCAGTATTTT. Translated: CATKGTSGRATIADTQYF.

The gene calls are TRBV20-1 and TRBJ2-6, with no clear D. Trimming left V 0 bases short and J 9 bases short, with 15 bases between. CDR1 and CDR2 from the germline V gene are DFQATT and SNEGSKA (reference sequence). The CDR3 totals 15 residues. CDR3 coding DNA: TGCAGTGCTAGAGATATGGCACACCCAGTCAACGTCCTGACTTTC. Its translation: CSARDMAHPVNVLTF.

This clone has just a few counts. This chain joins TRBV12-3 or TRBV12-4 and TRBJ2-7, with D perhaps TRBD1 (6 bases). V lost 2 bases and J lost 4, with 12 bases in between. CDR3 length: 14 residues. This CDR3 reads CASSLLRGGYEQYF. In nucleotides, the CDR3 is TGTGCCAGCAGTTTACTCAGGGGCGGGTACGAGCAGTACTTC.

This clone was counted at least ten times. The chain has TRBV19 and TRBJ1-5, with 12 bases identical to TRBD1. Trimming removed 5 bases from V and 10 bases from J; junction bases left unmatched: 6. CDR3 length: 14 residues. Germline CDR1 reads LNHDA; CDR2 reads SQIVND (reference sequence). The CDR3 nucleotides read TGTGCCAGTAGTTCCGGGACAGGGGGCAAACCCCAGCATTTT. Translation gives CASSSGTGGKPQHF.

Concerning this clone itself: Because it lacks the conserved phenylalanine or tryptophan at the end, this CDR3 is likely a read error. The DNA is left out, because the CDR3 cannot be placed on it with certainty; the CDR3 is given as TCRdb lists it. V gene TRBV5-1 combines with J gene TRBJ2-5. The CDR3 is 8 amino acids long, termini counted. The germline gives CDR1 SGHRS, CDR2 YFSETQ. The CDR3: CASSHSTI.

The chain links TRBV12-3 or TRBV12-4 to TRBJ2-1; TRBD2 matches at 11 bases. V dropped 3 bases and J dropped 5; count of bases not matched to a gene: 18. There are 20 residues in the CDR3. CDR3 DNA sequence: TGTGCCAGCAGTTTTGTTAGGGGACTAGCGGCCCGAGGGGATAACAATGAGCAGTTCTTC. It codes for CASSFVRGLAARGDNNEQFF.

This clone appeared many times. The chain employs TRBV19 and TRBJ2-7; 11 nucleotides align to TRBD1. Trimming cost V 4 bases and J 0 bases; bases outside gene matches: 5. There are 16 residues in the CDR3. Germline-derived CDR1 and CDR2 are LNHDA and SQIVND (reference sequence). The CDR3 bases are TGTGCCAGTAGTACCTCCGGGACAGGGGGCTCCTACGAGCAGTACTTC. It encodes CASSTSGTGGSYEQYF. The full variable domain, completed using reference TRBV19 and TRBJ2-7, is DGGITQSPKYLFRKEGQNVTLSCEQNLNHDAMYWYRQDPGQGLRLIYYSQIVNDFQKGDIAEGYSVSREKKESFPLTVTSAQKNPTAFYLCASSTSGTGGSYEQYFGPGTRLTVT.